The rows below give T cell receptor beta chains drawn from one sample of a study of cytomegalovirus exposure and HLA in healthy donors. Repertoires were generated with immunoSEQ multiplex PCR, while TCRdb's copy carries only in-frame clones and drops some. The sample lists under 300,000 clones; around 80% were seen once. Sequencing was carried out using PBMCs. The receptors stem from an older woman in good health and CMV-seropositive. Both conserved end residues are part of each CDR3.

v_call: TRBV4-2
j_call: TRBJ2-1
cdr3_aa: CASSQATSSNNEQFF

v_call: TRBV6-6
j_call: TRBJ2-3
cdr3_aa: CASSRAGFTDTQYF

v_call: TRBV5-1
j_call: TRBJ2-3
cdr3_aa: CASSLASGTDTQYF

v_call: TRBV27
j_call: TRBJ2-7
cdr3_aa: CASRRGQGNLYEQYF

v_call: TRBV6-5
j_call: TRBJ1-5
cdr3_aa: CASRDRGGQPQHF

v_call: TRBV27
j_call: TRBJ1-2
cdr3_aa: CASRGVGYGYTF

v_call: TRBV19
j_call: TRBJ2-7
cdr3_aa: CASSPGTTYEQYF

v_call: TRBV6-1
j_call: TRBJ1-4
cdr3_aa: CASSDRGRREKLFF

v_call: TRBV27
j_call: TRBJ2-7
cdr3_aa: CASSFTGTGNYEQYF

v_call: TRBV5-1
j_call: TRBJ2-7
cdr3_aa: CASSLGPGGSYEQYF

v_call: TRBV10-3
j_call: TRBJ2-1
cdr3_aa: CAISERDTRLNEQFF

v_call: TRBV7-2
j_call: TRBJ2-7
cdr3_aa: CASSLGTRYEQYF

v_call: TRBV5-5
j_call: TRBJ2-7
cdr3_aa: CASSSRVYEQYF

v_call: TRBV5-1
j_call: TRBJ1-1
cdr3_aa: CASSLQGGEAFF

v_call: TRBV2
j_call: TRBJ2-5
cdr3_aa: CASSVSPGGQETQYF

v_call: TRBV25-1
j_call: TRBJ2-2
cdr3_aa: CASSGHSLTGELFF

v_call: TRBV15
j_call: TRBJ1-3
cdr3_aa: CATSRDPGKSSGNTIYF

v_call: TRBV5-4
j_call: TRBJ2-5
cdr3_aa: CASSLGGSAVRETQYF

v_call: TRBV27
j_call: TRBJ1-1
cdr3_aa: CASSPWAKNTEAFF

v_call: TRBV7-9
j_call: TRBJ2-2
cdr3_aa: CASSLLRQGDTGELFF

v_call: TRBV6-1
j_call: TRBJ1-5
cdr3_aa: CASRVLADQPQHF

v_call: TRBV2
j_call: TRBJ2-2
cdr3_aa: CASSESPRGTGELFF

v_call: TRBV15
j_call: TRBJ2-3
cdr3_aa: CATSRDAGGGDTQYF

v_call: TRBV7-3
j_call: TRBJ2-1
cdr3_aa: CASSARGRASEYNEQFF

v_call: TRBV5-1
j_call: TRBJ2-3
cdr3_aa: CASSLVVASTDTQYF

v_call: TRBV19
j_call: TRBJ1-5
cdr3_aa: CASSISSGVNQPQHF

v_call: TRBV4-1
j_call: TRBJ2-5
cdr3_aa: CASSPGLAGGRGQETQYF

v_call: TRBV21-1
j_call: TRBJ2-7
cdr3_aa: CASSKYPGVNEQYF

v_call: TRBV5-1
j_call: TRBJ2-1
cdr3_aa: CASSLAVTGNEQFF

v_call: TRBV5-1
j_call: TRBJ2-2
cdr3_aa: CASSEGLPNTGELFF

v_call: TRBV7-9
j_call: TRBJ2-7
cdr3_aa: CASTPSGSWSYEQYF

v_call: TRBV27
j_call: TRBJ2-2
cdr3_aa: CASSLSRLAPTNTGELFF

v_call: TRBV7-9
j_call: TRBJ1-1
cdr3_aa: CASTSGSITEAFF

v_call: TRBV5-4
j_call: TRBJ2-2
cdr3_aa: CASRGVNTGELFF

v_call: TRBV11-2
j_call: TRBJ2-5
cdr3_aa: CASSLDQPSGRLRETQYF

v_call: TRBV14
j_call: TRBJ2-2
cdr3_aa: CASSPLGTRGGELFF

v_call: TRBV6-5
j_call: TRBJ2-5
cdr3_aa: CASSRMLGGETQYF

v_call: TRBV10-3
j_call: TRBJ1-3
cdr3_aa: CAISGRVSGNTIYF

v_call: TRBV9
j_call: TRBJ2-3
cdr3_aa: CASSFRSSGGTDTQYF

v_call: TRBV2
j_call: TRBJ1-1
cdr3_aa: CASKPTGLDTEAFF

v_call: TRBV5-1
j_call: TRBJ2-3
cdr3_aa: CASSLGGTSGHSSTDTQYF

v_call: TRBV29-1
j_call: TRBJ2-3
cdr3_aa: CSVSTALHNTQYF

v_call: TRBV21-1
j_call: TRBJ2-7
cdr3_aa: CASSKGVSGSYEQYF

v_call: TRBV5-1
j_call: TRBJ2-5
cdr3_aa: CASSSLQGAQETQYF

v_call: TRBV9
j_call: TRBJ2-1
cdr3_aa: CASSPGLAGVEQFF

v_call: TRBV4-1
j_call: TRBJ2-3
cdr3_aa: CASSGRADTQYF